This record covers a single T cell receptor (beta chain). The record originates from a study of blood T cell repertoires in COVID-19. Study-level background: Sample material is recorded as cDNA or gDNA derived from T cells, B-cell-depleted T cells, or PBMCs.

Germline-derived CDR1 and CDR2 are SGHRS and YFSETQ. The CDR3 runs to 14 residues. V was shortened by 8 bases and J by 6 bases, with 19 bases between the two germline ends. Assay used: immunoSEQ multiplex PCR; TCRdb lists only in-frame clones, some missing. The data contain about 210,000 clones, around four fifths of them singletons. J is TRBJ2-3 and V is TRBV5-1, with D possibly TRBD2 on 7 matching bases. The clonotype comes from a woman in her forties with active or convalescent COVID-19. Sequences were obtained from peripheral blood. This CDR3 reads CASSGGGRGDTQYF. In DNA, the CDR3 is TGCGCCAGTAGCGGCGGGGGCCGCGGGGATACGCAGTATTTT.